These T cell receptor beta chains were read from a single sample in a study of cytotoxic CD8 clonotypes in ibrutinib-treated CLL. TCRdb's table, derived via immunoSEQ multiplex PCR, lists solely in-frame clones and lacks some. The table has approximately 45,000 clones, almost 70% seen once. Here the sequenced sample was PBMCs, taken after 12 months of ibrutinib treatment. The receptors were sampled from a human donor with chronic lymphocytic leukemia. The CDR3 runs from the conserved cysteine through the conserved F or W. Fields, in order: V gene, J gene, clone size, CDR3 protein. The size field is filled for only some rows; it gives once, few, many or a size class.

v_gene: TRBV6-1; j_gene: TRBJ2-1; abundance: once; CDR3aa: CASRDPTAYNEQFF
v_gene: TRBV27; j_gene: TRBJ2-2; abundance: NA; CDR3aa: CASSSPLRSNTGELFF
v_gene: TRBV7-9; j_gene: TRBJ1-3; abundance: NA; CDR3aa: CASSSLSASSGNTIYF
v_gene: TRBV11-3; j_gene: TRBJ2-2; abundance: NA; CDR3aa: CASSLRENGELFF
v_gene: TRBV6-1; j_gene: TRBJ1-6; abundance: NA; CDR3aa: CASLGTNNSPLHF
v_gene: TRBV9; j_gene: TRBJ2-7; abundance: NA; CDR3aa: CASSVAVLAGVNEQYF
v_gene: TRBV4-1; j_gene: TRBJ1-1; abundance: NA; CDR3aa: CASSQGGFTEAFF
v_gene: TRBV5-1; j_gene: TRBJ2-3; abundance: NA; CDR3aa: CASSPGTSGSMDTQYF
v_gene: TRBV19; j_gene: TRBJ1-3; abundance: NA; CDR3aa: CASTGTDSGNTIYF
v_gene: TRBV2; j_gene: TRBJ1-1; abundance: NA; CDR3aa: CASSDYVVNTEAFF
v_gene: TRBV5-3; j_gene: TRBJ1-2; abundance: NA; CDR3aa: CARSPWTGGFPNYGYTF
v_gene: TRBV19; j_gene: TRBJ1-2; abundance: NA; CDR3aa: CASRDRGYNYGYTF
v_gene: TRBV10-3; j_gene: TRBJ2-3; abundance: few; CDR3aa: CAINDLGTDTQYF
v_gene: TRBV7-8; j_gene: TRBJ1-4; abundance: NA; CDR3aa: CASRSGTKGEKLFF
v_gene: TRBV27; j_gene: TRBJ2-3; abundance: NA; CDR3aa: CASSLGGTGGFTDTQYF
v_gene: TRBV2; j_gene: TRBJ2-1; abundance: NA; CDR3aa: CASSEVGGRTYNEQFF
v_gene: TRBV28; j_gene: TRBJ1-1; abundance: NA; CDR3aa: CASSFARGRPTEAFF
v_gene: TRBV4-3; j_gene: TRBJ1-3; abundance: NA; CDR3aa: CASSPGTDTRNTIYF
v_gene: TRBV28; j_gene: TRBJ2-5; abundance: NA; CDR3aa: CASSLFNRQETQYF
v_gene: TRBV4-2; j_gene: TRBJ2-1; abundance: NA; CDR3aa: CASSPGLQSSYNEQFF
v_gene: TRBV7-2; j_gene: TRBJ1-4; abundance: NA; CDR3aa: CASSLRATNEKLFF
v_gene: TRBV5-4; j_gene: TRBJ2-3; abundance: NA; CDR3aa: CASSSLAGGRDSTDTQYF
v_gene: TRBV18; j_gene: TRBJ2-7; abundance: NA; CDR3aa: CASSPGGGPYEQYF
v_gene: TRBV6-1; j_gene: TRBJ1-2; abundance: NA; CDR3aa: CASSPDRGYGYTF